Below, 31 T cell receptor beta chains from the same sample are listed, as sequenced in a study of cytomegalovirus exposure and HLA in healthy donors. The PCR used 60 Vbeta and 13 Jbeta primers. Repertoires were generated with immunoSEQ multiplex PCR, while TCRdb's copy carries only in-frame clones and drops some. The sample holds some 180,000 clones, more than 70% seen once. The sample consisted of PBMCs. These receptor sequences come from a girl aged 5-17 years in good health and CMV-seropositive.

The V call is TRBV7-9, the J call TRBJ2-1; D remains ambiguous. CDR3 size: 13 residues. The germline CDR1 and CDR2 sequences are SEHNR and FQNEAQ (reference sequence). Trimming stripped 5 bases from V and 7 bases from J, with 12 bases between. The CDR3 loop is CASSGSIGNEQFF. Written as DNA, the CDR3 is TGTGCCAGCAGCGGATCAATCGGGAATGAGCAGTTCTTC. Full variable domain (rest looked up from reference TRBV7-9 and TRBJ2-1): DTGVSQNPRHKITKRGQNVTFRCDPISEHNRLYWYRQTLGQGPEFLTYFQNEAQLEKSRLLSDRFSAERPKGSFSTLEIQRTEQGDSAMYLCASSGSIGNEQFFGPGTRLTVL.

There are a few counts of this clone. The gene calls are TRBV6-5 and TRBJ2-3; TRBD2 agrees at 12 bases. The junction had 8 bases not matched to a gene; V was cut back by 7 bases and J by 6 bases. There are 15 residues in the CDR3. Germline values: CDR1 MNHEY, CDR2 SVGAGI. The CDR3 protein is CASTRRTSGTDTQYF. The CDR3, as DNA: TGTGCCAGCACCCGACGGACTAGCGGGACGGATACGCAGTATTTT.

This clone was observed once. The rearrangement joins TRBV5-1 to TRBJ2-5; 7 bases map to TRBD1. The CDR3 loop spans 12 amino acids. CDR1 and CDR2 (germline): SGHRS, YFSETQ. V shed 4 bases and J 14 bases; nucleotides not matched to a gene: 11. CDR3 sequence reads: CASSLRGTASYF. CDR3 nucleotides: TGCGCCAGCAGCCTGAGAGGGACAGCCTCCTACTTC. Together with reference TRBV5-1 and TRBJ2-5, the CDR3 gives the full variable domain: KAGVTQTPRYLIKTRGQQVTLSCSPISGHRSVSWYQQTPGQGLQFLFEYFSETQRNKGNFPGRFSGRQFSNSRSEMNVSTLELGDSALYLCASSLRGTASYFGPGTRLLVL.

The chain couples TRBV6-4 to TRBJ1-5; tentative D call: TRBD1 (5 bases). The CDR3 has 15 amino acids. The germline gives CDR1 MRHNA, CDR2 SNTAGT. The V end was cut by 6 bases, the J end by 0 bases, with 12 bases between. The CDR3: CASSLMGGSNQPQHF. In nucleotides, the CDR3 is TGTGCCAGCAGCTTGATGGGGGGTAGCAATCAGCCCCAGCATTTT.

V gene TRBV2 combines with J gene TRBJ2-7; possibly TRBD1 for D (6 bases). Germline CDR1 reads SNHLY; CDR2 reads FYNNEI. This CDR3 region has 13 residues. The ends were cut back, 5 bases at V and 9 bases at J, with 17 bases in the middle. As DNA, the CDR3 is TGTGCCAGCAGTTCGGACAGTGGATGGGGGCAGTACTTC. Protein: CASSSDSGWGQYF.

This clone was counted a few times. V is TRBV10-3 and J is TRBJ1-1; 8 nucleotides align to TRBD1. Germline trimming cut 8 bases from V and 1 base from J; bases unmatched to any gene: 6. CDR1 and CDR2 from the germline V gene are ENHRY and SYGVKD. CDR3 size: 14 residues. The CDR3 protein is CAISTDRENTEAFF. The CDR3 nucleotides are TGTGCCATCTCCACGGACAGGGAGAACACTGAAGCTTTCTTT.

This clone was seen a handful of times. This chain connects TRBV27 to TRBJ2-3; 10 nucleotides match TRBD2. This CDR3 has 15 amino acids. V gave up 6 bases and J gave up 4 bases; unmatched junction bases: 7. Germline assignment: CDR1 MNHEY and CDR2 SMNVEV (reference sequence). The CDR3 sequence is CASRPSGSRADTQYF. In nucleotides, the CDR3 is TGTGCCAGCAGGCCTAGCGGGAGTAGGGCAGATACGCAGTATTTT.

The table lists this clone with a count of one. Other DNA sequences in the sample encode the same CDR3. The chain carries TRBV5-1 and TRBJ2-5; D gene ambiguous. Trimming cost V 0 bases and J 5 bases, with 5 bases left between them. The CDR3 extends over 12 amino acids. CDR1 is SGHRS and CDR2 is YFSETQ in the germline V gene. CDR3 nucleotide sequence: TGCGCCAGCAGCTTGGCCGGGGAGACCCAGTACTTC. It translates to CASSLAGETQYF.

This clone has a handful of counts. The DNA of the CDR3 is TGTGCCTGGATCGGACTAGCGGGGACTCCAACCACAGATACGCAGTATTTT. Amino acids: CAWIGLAGTPTTDTQYF. The rearrangement links TRBV30 to TRBJ2-3; 12 positions agree with TRBD2. This CDR3 region has 17 residues. Germline V lookup: CDR1 GTSNPN, CDR2 SVGIG (reference sequence). The V segment lost 4 bases and the J segment 2 bases; nucleotides outside the gene matches: 10.

V gene TRBV4-1 combines with J gene TRBJ1-2; 7 bases are shared with TRBD1. The CDR3 has 13 residues. J was trimmed by 8 bases and V by 1 base; bases with no gene match: 4. Germline lookup yields CDR1 MGHRA and CDR2 YSYEKL. The CDR3 nucleotides read TGCGCCAGCAGCCAAGGACAGGGAATGGGCTACACCTTC. Protein sequence: CASSQGQGMGYTF.

V and J are TRBV6-5 and TRBJ2-7, with D possibly matching TRBD2 (6 bases). The CDR3 sequence is 15 residues long. The germline gives CDR1 MNHEY, CDR2 SVGAGI. Trimming stripped 0 bases from V and 2 bases from J, with 11 bases between. Written as DNA, the CDR3 is TGTGCCAGCAGTTACTCGTCAGGACTAACCTACGAGCAGTACTTC. This encodes CASSYSSGLTYEQYF.

This clone came up once. The V and J genes are TRBV16 and TRBJ2-1, with D tentatively TRBD1 (6 bases). From germline, CDR1 is KGHSY and CDR2 FQNENV. CDR3 length: 16 amino acids. V lost 0 bases and J lost 0, with 9 bases in between. The CDR3 DNA follows: TGTGCCAGCAGCCAATCCGACAGGTCCTCCTACAATGAGCAGTTCTTC. Residues: CASSQSDRSSYNEQFF.

The J gene is TRBJ2-7, the V gene TRBV6-1; D is unclear. This CDR3 is 11 amino acids long. V was trimmed by 4 bases and J by 2 bases, leaving 3 bases between them. Germline V gene sequence: CDR1 MNHNS, CDR2 SASEGT. DNA for the CDR3: TGTGCCAGCAGTGGCGCCTACGAGCAGTACTTC. It codes for CASSGAYEQYF.

The V call is TRBV4-2, the J call TRBJ1-2; D unresolved. CDR1 and CDR2 from the germline V gene are LGHNA and YNFKEQ. The CDR3 consists of 14 residues. V lost 1 base and J 6 bases, leaving 12 bases between the germline ends. CDR3 sequence (DNA): TGTGCCAGCAGCCAAGCAGGTCCTTATGATGGCTACACCTTC. Protein sequence: CASSQAGPYDGYTF.

This clone was found a few times. This rearrangement joins TRBV15 to TRBJ1-2; TRBD1 matches 8 bases. V gave up 0 bases and J gave up 0 bases; unmatched junction bases: 15. This CDR3 spans 20 amino acids. Germline assignment: CDR1 LNHNV and CDR2 YYDKDF (reference sequence). CDR3 nucleotides: TGTGCCACCAGCAGAGATTATGCCCCGGGACAGGTTGGTCCTAACTATGGCTACACCTTC. Translating gives CATSRDYAPGQVGPNYGYTF.

The chain combines TRBV19 with TRBJ2-7; 10 bases are shared with TRBD2. V gave up 5 bases and J gave up 6 bases; unmatched junction bases: 4. The length of the CDR3 is 13 residues. Per the germline V gene, CDR1 is LNHDA and CDR2 is SQIVND (reference sequence). The CDR3 DNA sequence: TGTGCCAGTAGTGCCCTAGCGGGAGTCGAGCAGTACTTC. This sequence encodes CASSALAGVEQYF.

The chain combines TRBV6-5 with TRBJ2-4, with TRBD1 matching 7 bases. Per germline, CDR1 MNHEY and CDR2 SVGAGI. CDR3 length: 14 amino acids. V dropped 7 bases and J dropped 7; count of bases not matched to a gene: 10. CDR3 loop: CASKRGQGSNIQYF. In DNA, the CDR3 is TGTGCCAGCAAAAGGGGGCAGGGGAGTAACATTCAGTACTTC.

Only a few counts were recorded for this clone. The chain joins TRBV10-1 to TRBJ2-1; D perhaps matches TRBD2 (5 bases). V lost 3 bases to trimming and J lost 4 bases, with 13 bases between them. Per the germline V gene, CDR1 is WNHNN and CDR2 is SYGVQD (reference sequence). This CDR3 has 15 amino acids. CDR3 bases: TGCGCCAGCAGTGATTATACACTAGGGTACAATGAGCAGTTCTTC. Translating gives CASSDYTLGYNEQFF.

The CDR3 DNA reads TGTGCCAGCAGGGGTCAGGGCAATCAGCCCCAGCATTTT. The encoded protein is CASRGQGNQPQHF. V is TRBV21-1 and J is TRBJ1-5; TRBD1, as called in the table, went unchecked against the DNA. TRBV21-1 is flagged as a pseudogene. The length of the CDR3 is 13 residues.

CDR3 region: CAWTEAYEQYF. As DNA, the CDR3 is TGTGCCTGGACGGAGGCCTACGAGCAGTACTTC. V usage is TRBV30 and J usage is TRBJ2-5; tentative D call: TRBD2 (5 bases). The end of the DNA aligns better with TRBJ2-7, so the J call may be wrong. CDR1 is GTSNPN, CDR2 SVGIG, per germline (reference sequence). The CDR3 length is 11 residues.

The chain links TRBV7-2 to TRBJ1-1; 9 nucleotides line up with TRBD1. This CDR3 region has 15 residues. V shed 5 bases and J 0 bases; nucleotides not matched to a gene: 4. Looked up from germline, CDR1 is SGHTA and CDR2 is FQGNSA. The CDR3 bases are TGTGCCAGCAGCCTGGGACAGGGCTTGAACACTGAAGCTTTCTTT. It codes for CASSLGQGLNTEAFF.

The chain recombines TRBV7-8 with TRBJ2-5; D not certain. V lost 1 base and J lost 0, with 6 bases in between. Germline values: CDR1 SGHVS, CDR2 FQNEAQ. The CDR3 loop spans 14 amino acids. The CDR3 protein is CASSLGRNQETQYF. The CDR3 bases are TGTGCCAGCAGCTTAGGGCGGAACCAAGAGACCCAGTACTTC.

Written as DNA, the CDR3 is TGTGCCAGCAGTCGGACAGGGCGCAATCAGCCCCAGCATTTT. Its protein is CASSRTGRNQPQHF. The chain recombines TRBV2 with TRBJ1-5, with 8 bases aligning to TRBD1. The CDR3 covers 14 residues. The germline V gene encodes CDR1 SNHLY and CDR2 FYNNEI. J gave up 2 bases and V 5 bases, and 2 bases lay outside the gene matches.

This chain links TRBV4-2 with TRBJ2-5, with D maybe TRBD1 (6 bases). This CDR3 is built from 11 residues. V lost 3 bases and J lost 14, with 13 bases in between. Germline assignment: CDR1 LGHNA and CDR2 YNFKEQ. CDR3 DNA: TGTGCCAGCAGCCAGGGGGCGGTCACTTACTTC. Amino acid sequence: CASSQGAVTYF.

V is TRBV19 and J is TRBJ2-3; TRBD2 matches 11 bases. Germline values: CDR1 LNHDA, CDR2 SQIVND (reference sequence). There are 16 residues in the CDR3. J was trimmed by 5 bases and V by 4 bases; bases with no gene match: 8. The CDR3 protein is CASSTGTSGGVDTQYF. CDR3 coding DNA: TGTGCCAGTAGTACCGGGACTAGCGGAGGGGTAGATACGCAGTATTTT.

J is TRBJ2-3 and V is TRBV7-9, with TRBD2 as a possible D gene (6 bases). Looked up from germline, CDR1 is SEHNR and CDR2 is FQNEAQ (reference sequence). The CDR3 has 14 amino acids. Trimming took 5 bases from V and 4 from J, leaving 13 bases between them. CDR3 sequence reads: CASSPEGLADTQYF. The CDR3 DNA reads TGTGCCAGCAGCCCGGAGGGATTGGCAGATACGCAGTATTTT.

CDR3 residues: CASSLANSRDRVSWSTNEKLFF. The DNA of the CDR3 is TGTGCCAGCAGCTTAGCGAACAGCAGGGACAGGGTATCATGGTCAACTAATGAAAAACTGTTTTTT. The rearrangement links TRBV7-8 to TRBJ1-4, with 9 bases aligning to TRBD1. V gave up 0 bases and J gave up 0 bases; unmatched junction bases: 17. Looked up from germline, CDR1 is SGHVS and CDR2 is FQNEAQ. The CDR3 consists of 22 residues.

The chain uses TRBV5-8 and TRBJ2-3, with D maybe TRBD1 (7 bases). The germline V and J ends were trimmed by 4 bases and 4 bases, with 16 bases remaining between them. Germline loops: CDR1 SGHTS, CDR2 YDEGEE. The CDR3 consists of 15 residues. CDR3 sequence reads: CASSADREVADTQYF. Here the CDR3 DNA reads TGTGCCAGCAGCGCAGACAGGGAGGTCGCAGATACGCAGTATTTT.

This chain joins TRBV6-5 and TRBJ1-5, with 12 nucleotides matching TRBD1. The germline V gene encodes CDR1 MNHEY and CDR2 SVGAGI. This CDR3 contains 15 residues. The V gene end was trimmed by 2 bases and the J gene end by 9 bases; junction bases not matched to a gene: 5. The CDR3 nucleotides are TGTGCCAGCAGTTACGCAGGGACAGGGGGCGGGCCCCAGCATTTT. The encoded protein is CASSYAGTGGGPQHF.

The chain uses TRBV6-5 and TRBJ1-5; no reliable D call. V was trimmed by 6 bases and J by 3 bases, leaving 9 bases between them. Germline values: CDR1 MNHEY, CDR2 SVGAGI. The CDR3 contains 13 residues. The CDR3 region is CASSQVLNQPQHF. The CDR3 bases are TGTGCCAGCAGCCAGGTACTCAATCAGCCCCAGCATTTT.

The CDR3 here is CASSTDRGWTGELFF. DNA for the CDR3: TGCGCCAGCAGTACCGACAGGGGGTGGACCGGGGAGCTGTTTTTT. The chain uses TRBV10-1 and TRBJ2-2; 9 nucleotides match TRBD1. The V segment lost 5 bases and the J segment 5 bases; nucleotides outside the gene matches: 6. Germline V gene sequence: CDR1 WNHNN, CDR2 SYGVQD (reference sequence). The CDR3 covers 15 residues.